The next 3 T cell receptor beta chains were all read from a single sample in a study of PD-1 blockade in mismatch repair-deficient tumors. Assay used: immunoSEQ multiplex PCR; TCRdb lists only in-frame clones, some missing. This sample has roughly 9,000 clones, with more than 80% found just once. The sequencing used PBMCs, collected almost 47 weeks after starting pembrolizumab. These receptors came from an adult with mismatch repair-deficient cancer.

The chain carries TRBV28 and TRBJ2-1; tentative D call: TRBD2 (5 bases). The germline V and J ends were trimmed by 7 bases and 2 bases, with 12 bases remaining between them. Germline V CDR1 and CDR2: MDHEN, SYDVKM. The CDR3 contains 14 residues. CDR3 amino acids: CASTSWETYNEQFF. DNA for the CDR3: TGTGCCAGCACATCCTGGGAGACCTACAATGAGCAGTTCTTC.

The chain uses TRBV7-3 and TRBJ2-3; 7 bases map to TRBD1. This CDR3 region has 17 residues. Looked up from germline, CDR1 is SGHTA and CDR2 is FQGTGA. With 1 base clipped from V and 1 base from J, the junction kept 8 bases outside the gene matches. The CDR3 sequence: CASSLNPTGEGTDTQYF. The CDR3 DNA reads TGTGCCAGCAGCTTAAACCCCACAGGGGAAGGCACAGATACGCAGTATTTT.

The J gene is TRBJ2-1, the V gene TRBV7-9; 10 positions agree with TRBD1. CDR1 is SEHNR, CDR2 FQNEAQ, per germline (reference sequence). V trimming: 5 bases; J trimming: 8 bases; junction bases outside the gene matches: 6. The CDR3 has 14 amino acids. CDR3 region: CASSARTGGDEQFF. The CDR3 nucleotides read TGTGCCAGCAGCGCTCGGACAGGGGGGGATGAGCAGTTCTTC.